The present entry profiles one T cell receptor (beta chain) with its context. Its antigen remains unidentified. V was clipped by 8 bases and J by 0 bases, with 8 bases between them. Germline values: CDR1 LNHDA, CDR2 SQIVND (reference sequence). This CDR3 comprises 14 residues. The sample is drawn from a study of beta chain features in type 1 diabetes. Blood was drawn once from each donor into heparinised tubes. The draws averaged approximately 120 mL. Staining for CD45RO/CCR7/CD25/CD127/CD95/CD27 allowed sorting of CD4+ naive, central memory, regulatory and stem cell-like memory cells. Sorted populations were all over 98% pure. The entirety of the isolated RNA underwent reverse transcription, so expressed TCRB transcripts were sequenced. TCRdb's copy holds only in-frame clones and misses some; the assay was immunoSEQ multiplex PCR. Found here are 300,000 to 350,000 clones, 8% of them singletons; the top ten hold 0.44%.

General observations from the study: Researchers reported that naive, central memory and Treg TCRB repertoires appeared more similar in patients than in healthy donors.

The rearrangement joins TRBV19 to TRBJ2-6; D uncertain. This receptor was identified in a woman between 18 and 30 years old in good health. Sequenced sample: central memory CD4+ T cells from blood. The CDR3 spells CASSDISGANVLTF. CDR3 bases: TGTGCCAGTTCCGACATCTCTGGGGCCAACGTCCTGACTTTC.